The following is a T cell receptor (beta chain) sequence with its context. The entry originates in a study of blood T cell repertoires in COVID-19. Produced via immunoSEQ multiplex PCR; TCRdb's table is partial and in-frame only. The repertoire includes over 200,000 clones, about 87% of them detected once, and under 13% sits in the top ten. Germline CDR1 reads SNHLY; CDR2 reads FYNNEI. CDR3 size: 15 residues. V lost 3 bases and J 8 bases, leaving 17 bases between the germline ends. The specimen sequenced was PBMCs or T cells enriched from blood (not recorded which). The receptor was isolated from a man younger than 35 with acute COVID-19. The chain combines TRBV2 with TRBJ2-1, with D tentatively TRBD2 (6 bases). DNA for the CDR3: TGTGCCAGCAGTGATGGCGGGATGGCCGAATATGAGCAGTTCTTC. Translating it yields CASSDGGMAEYEQFF.